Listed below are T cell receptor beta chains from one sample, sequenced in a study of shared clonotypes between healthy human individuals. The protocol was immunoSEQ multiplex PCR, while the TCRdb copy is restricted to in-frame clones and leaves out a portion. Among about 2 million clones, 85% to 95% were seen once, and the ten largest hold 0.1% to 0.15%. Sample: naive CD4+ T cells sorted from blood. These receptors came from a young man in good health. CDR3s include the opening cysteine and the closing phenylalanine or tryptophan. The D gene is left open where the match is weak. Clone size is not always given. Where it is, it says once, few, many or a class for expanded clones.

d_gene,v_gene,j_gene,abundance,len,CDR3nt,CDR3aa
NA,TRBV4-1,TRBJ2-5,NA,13,TGCGCCAGCAGCCTTCAGGGGATGGAGACCCAGTACTTC,CASSLQGMETQYF
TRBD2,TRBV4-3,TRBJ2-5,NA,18,TGCGCCAGCAGCCAAGCGCTAGCGGGAGGGCCGAGGCAAGAGACCCAGTACTTC,CASSQALAGGPRQETQYF
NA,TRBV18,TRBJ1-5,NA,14,TGTGCCAGCTCACCAACCTCGAGCAATCAGCCCCAGCATTTT,CASSPTSSNQPQHF
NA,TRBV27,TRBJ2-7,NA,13,TGTGCCAGCAGCTACAGGGACTCCTACGAGCAGTACTTC,CASSYRDSYEQYF
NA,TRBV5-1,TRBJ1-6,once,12,TGCGCCAGCAGCTTAGAGTTCTCACCCCTCCACTTT,CASSLEFSPLHF
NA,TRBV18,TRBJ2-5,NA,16,TGTGCCAGCTCACCAATGAGGACAGCCCTCCAAGAGACCCAGTACTTC,CASSPMRTALQETQYF
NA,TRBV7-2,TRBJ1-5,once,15,TGTGCCATCTCACTACCTGGGGTTGGCAATCAGCCCCAGCATTTT,CAISLPGVGNQPQHF
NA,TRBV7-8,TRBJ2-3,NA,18,TGTGCCAGCAGCTTAGTCGGCCGCTGGGTTCGCACGACAGATACGCAGTATTTT,CASSLVGRWVRTTDTQYF
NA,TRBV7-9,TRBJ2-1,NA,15,TGTGCCAGCAGCTCCCTCGCGGGGAACTACAATGAGCAGTTCTTC,CASSSLAGNYNEQFF
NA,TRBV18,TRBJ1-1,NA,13,TGTGCCAGCTCAACAGGGAGGAACACTGAAGCTTTCTTT,CASSTGRNTEAFF
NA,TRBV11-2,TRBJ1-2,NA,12,TGTGCCAGCAGCGTAACTAGGACAGGCTACACCTTC,CASSVTRTGYTF
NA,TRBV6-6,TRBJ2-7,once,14,TGTGCCAGCAAAGTAGAGCGGACCGTCTACGAGCAGTACTTC,CASKVERTVYEQYF
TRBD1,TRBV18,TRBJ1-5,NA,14,TGTGCCAGCTCAGAGGACAGGAGGAGCCAGCCCCAGCATTTT,CASSEDRRSQPQHF
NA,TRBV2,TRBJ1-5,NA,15,TGTGCCAGCAGTGCCAGGGGATTGAGCAATCAGCCCCAGCATTTT,CASSARGLSNQPQHF
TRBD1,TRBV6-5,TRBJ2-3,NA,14,TGTGCCAGCAGGAGGACAGGACTGACTGATACGCAGTATTTT,CASRRTGLTDTQYF
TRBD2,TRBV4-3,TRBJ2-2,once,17,TGCGCCAGCAGCCAAGGCGGGTCACTAGCGGGGGCCGGGGAGCTGTTTTTT,CASSQGGSLAGAGELFF
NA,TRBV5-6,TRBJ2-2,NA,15,TGTGCCAGCAGCTTGGACGGGGGGAACACCGGGGAGCTGTTTTTT,CASSLDGGNTGELFF
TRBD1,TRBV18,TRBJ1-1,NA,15,TGTGCCAGCTCACCCACGACAGGGATCAACACTGAAGCTTTCTTT,CASSPTTGINTEAFF
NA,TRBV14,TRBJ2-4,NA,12,TGTGCCAGCGCCGTGAACAAAAACATTCAGTACTTC,CASAVNKNIQYF
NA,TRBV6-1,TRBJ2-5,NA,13,TGTGCCAGCAGTGAAGCCGGGTGGTGGACCCAGTACTTC,CASSEAGWWTQYF
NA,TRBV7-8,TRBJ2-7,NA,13,TGTGCCAGCAGCCACAGGGTAGCGCTCGAGCAGTACTTC,CASSHRVALEQYF
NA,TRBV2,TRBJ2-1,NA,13,TGTGCCAGCATAGTAGAAGGGGTCGGTGAGCAGTTCTTC,CASIVEGVGEQFF
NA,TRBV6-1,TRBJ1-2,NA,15,TGTGCCAGCAGTGCCAGACAGACCCAAAACTATGGCTACACCTTC,CASSARQTQNYGYTF
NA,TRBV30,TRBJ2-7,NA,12,TGTGCCTGGAGTGGATGGATTAGCGAGCAGTACTTC,CAWSGWISEQYF
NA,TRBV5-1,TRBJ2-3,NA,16,TGCGCCAGCAGCTTGTTGACTAGTAGTTACACAGATACGCAGTATTTT,CASSLLTSSYTDTQYF
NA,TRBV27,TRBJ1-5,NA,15,TGTGCCAGCAGTTTAAACACGGGGGCCTCGGGGCCCCAGCATTTT,CASSLNTGASGPQHF
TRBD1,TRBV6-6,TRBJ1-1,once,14,TGTGCCAGCAGTTATGGGACAGCGAACACTGAAGCTTTCTTT,CASSYGTANTEAFF
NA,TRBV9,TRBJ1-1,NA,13,TGTGCCAGCAATGAAATCACCGACACTGAAGCTTTCTTT,CASNEITDTEAFF
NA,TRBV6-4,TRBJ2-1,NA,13,TGTGCCAGGATGGGACACTACTACAATGAGCAGTTCTTC,CARMGHYYNEQFF
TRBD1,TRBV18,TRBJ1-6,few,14,TGTGCCAGCTCACCGGGACAGGGGTTTTCACCCCTCCACTTT,CASSPGQGFSPLHF
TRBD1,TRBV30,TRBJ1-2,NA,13,TGTGCCTGGATCCCGGACAGGGGCTATGGCTACACCTTC,CAWIPDRGYGYTF
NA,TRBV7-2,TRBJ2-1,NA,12,TGTGCCAGCAGCCCTGTTCTAGGTGAGCAGTTCTTC,CASSPVLGEQFF
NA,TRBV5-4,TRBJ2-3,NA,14,TGTGCCAGCAGCAAGCGGGCGAGCACAGATACGCAGTATTTT,CASSKRASTDTQYF
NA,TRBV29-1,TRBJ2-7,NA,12,TGCAGCGTCTCAGGATTTTCTTACGAGCAGTACTTC,CSVSGFSYEQYF
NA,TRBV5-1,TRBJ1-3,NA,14,TGCGCCAGCAGCTTCGGTTCCTCTGGAAACACCATATATTTT,CASSFGSSGNTIYF
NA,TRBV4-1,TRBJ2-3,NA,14,TGCGCCAGCAGCCCTTGGGGTACTTCAGATACGCAGTATTTT,CASSPWGTSDTQYF
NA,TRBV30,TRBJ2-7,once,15,TGTGCCTGGAGTGTACTGGGGGAAACCTCCTACGAGCAGTACTTC,CAWSVLGETSYEQYF
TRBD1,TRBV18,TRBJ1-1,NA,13,TGTGCCAGCTCATCAGGACAGGGCGATGAAGCTTTCTTT,CASSSGQGDEAFF
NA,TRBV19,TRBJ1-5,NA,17,TGTGCCAGTAGTTCGGCCCAGGGAGTAGGAGGCAATCAGCCCCAGCATTTT,CASSSAQGVGGNQPQHF
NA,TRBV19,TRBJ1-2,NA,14,TGTGCCAGTCGTTTGACGGGGCTTAACTATGGCTACACCTTC,CASRLTGLNYGYTF
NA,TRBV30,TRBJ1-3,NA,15,TGTGCCTGGAGTGTACTCCCTCTGGGGGGAAACACCATATATTTT,CAWSVLPLGGNTIYF
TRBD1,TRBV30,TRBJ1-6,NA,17,TGTGCCTGGAGTGGCAAGACAGGGGGCTCCTATAATTCACCCCTCCACTTT,CAWSGKTGGSYNSPLHF
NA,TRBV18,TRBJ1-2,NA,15,TGTGCCAGCTCACCATCAGGGTACACGATCGAAGGCTACACCTTC,CASSPSGYTIEGYTF
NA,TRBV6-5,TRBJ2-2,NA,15,TGTGCCAGCAGCTACATCCACGCGAACACCGGGGAGCTGTTTTTT,CASSYIHANTGELFF
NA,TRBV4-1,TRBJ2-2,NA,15,TGCGCCAGCAGCCAAGATGTAGGGGTCACCGGGGAGCTGTTTTTT,CASSQDVGVTGELFF
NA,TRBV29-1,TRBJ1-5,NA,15,TGCAGCCCTTTTTTTGCGAGAGATAGCAATCAGCCCCAGCATTTT,CSPFFARDSNQPQHF
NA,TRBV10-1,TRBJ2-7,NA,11,TGCGCCAGCAGTGGACAGTCCAAGCAGTACTTC,CASSGQSKQYF
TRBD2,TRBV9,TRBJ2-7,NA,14,TGTGCCAGCAGCCCTCCGGGACTAGCCGTCGAGCAGTACTTC,CASSPPGLAVEQYF
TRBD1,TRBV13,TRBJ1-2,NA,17,TGTGCCAGCAGCTTCCTGGAAACGACAGGGCCGGCATTGGGCTACACCTTC,CASSFLETTGPALGYTF
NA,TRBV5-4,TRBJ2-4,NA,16,TGTGCCAGCAGCTTGGGTGGAGACCTAGCCAAAAACATTCAGTACTTC,CASSLGGDLAKNIQYF
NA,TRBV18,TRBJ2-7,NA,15,TGTGCCAGCTCACTAACAGGAGAGGGGTACTACGAGCAGTACTTC,CASSLTGEGYYEQYF
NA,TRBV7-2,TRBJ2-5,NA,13,TGTGCCAGCAGCCGTAGCCTCAAAGAGACCCAGTACTTC,CASSRSLKETQYF
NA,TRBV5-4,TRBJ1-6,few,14,TGTGCCAGCAGCTTGGCCGGGACCCCCTCACCCCTCCACTTT,CASSLAGTPSPLHF
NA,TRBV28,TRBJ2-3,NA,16,TGTGCCAGCAGTCTCCGACAGGTTACTAGCACAGATACGCAGTATTTT,CASSLRQVTSTDTQYF
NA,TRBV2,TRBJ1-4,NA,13,TGTGCCAGCAGGGAGACAGAAAATGAAAAACTGTTTTTT,CASRETENEKLFF
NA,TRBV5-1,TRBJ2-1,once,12,TGCGCCAGCAGCGAGGAGGGTCCTGAGCAGTTCTTC,CASSEEGPEQFF
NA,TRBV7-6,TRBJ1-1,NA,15,TGTGCCAGCAGCTTAAATTGGGAGGGGGGCACTGAAGCTTTCTTT,CASSLNWEGGTEAFF
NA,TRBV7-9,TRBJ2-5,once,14,TGTGCCAGCAGCTTAGCTGTCCTACAAGAGACCCAGTACTTC,CASSLAVLQETQYF
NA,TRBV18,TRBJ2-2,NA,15,TGTGCCAGCTCACCACCGGGCAGGAACCCCGGGGAGCTGTTTTTT,CASSPPGRNPGELFF